The present T cell receptor (beta chain) was sequenced within a study of T-cell memory formation after mild COVID-19. One entry per CDR3 protein, called by TCRdb with MiXCR from the 5' RACE reads. The data show about 270,000 distinct CDR3 sequences, about a sixth seen once. For this clonotype: Its specificity is not known.

Germline CDR1 and CDR2: MNHEY and SVGEGT. V dropped 6 bases and J dropped 6 bases, with 8 bases sitting between them. CDR3 length: 12 residues. General study results and limits: CD4+ contracting clones were found mainly in CM and EM, and CD8+ ones in EMRA. Confirmation of SARS-CoV-2 specificity was lacking for second-wave clones peaking day 37. Researchers found some responding clones in pre-infection memory, a sign that cross-reactive memory joined.

Sequenced sample: PBMCs or a T cell subset sorted from them (not recorded which). The receptor was isolated from a man aged 18 to 30 who had mild COVID-19 (a few samples of this study predate the infection). Cell type and time point are not known. The gene calls are TRBV6-2 or TRBV6-3 and TRBJ2-2; D is unresolved. In DNA, the CDR3 is TGTGCCAGCAGCCAGGTTTCCGGGGAGCTGTTTTTT. Translating it yields CASSQVSGELFF.